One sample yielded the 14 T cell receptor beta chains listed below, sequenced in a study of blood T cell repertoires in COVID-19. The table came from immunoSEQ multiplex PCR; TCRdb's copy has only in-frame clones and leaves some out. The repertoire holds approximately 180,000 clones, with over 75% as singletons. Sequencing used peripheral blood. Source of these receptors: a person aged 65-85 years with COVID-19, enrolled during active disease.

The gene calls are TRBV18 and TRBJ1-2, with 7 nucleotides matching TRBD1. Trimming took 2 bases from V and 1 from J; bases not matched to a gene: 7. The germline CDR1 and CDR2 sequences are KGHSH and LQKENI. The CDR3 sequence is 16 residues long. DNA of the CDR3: TGTGCCAGCTCACCAGACGGGACAGCGGTTAACTATGGCTACACCTTC. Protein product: CASSPDGTAVNYGYTF. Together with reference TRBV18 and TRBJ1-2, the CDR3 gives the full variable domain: NAGVMQNPRHLVRRRGQEARLRCSPMKGHSHVYWYRQLPEEGLKFMVYLQKENIIDESGMPKERFSAEFPKEGPSILRIQQVVRGDSAAYFCASSPDGTAVNYGYTFGSGTRLTVV.

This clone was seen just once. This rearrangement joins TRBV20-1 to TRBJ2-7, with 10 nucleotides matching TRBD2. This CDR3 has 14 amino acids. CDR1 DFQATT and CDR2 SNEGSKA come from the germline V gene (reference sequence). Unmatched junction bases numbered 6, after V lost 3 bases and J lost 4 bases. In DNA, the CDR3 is TGCAGTGCTAGTAAGCTAGCGGGAGTGTACGAGCAGTACTTC. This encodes CSASKLAGVYEQYF.

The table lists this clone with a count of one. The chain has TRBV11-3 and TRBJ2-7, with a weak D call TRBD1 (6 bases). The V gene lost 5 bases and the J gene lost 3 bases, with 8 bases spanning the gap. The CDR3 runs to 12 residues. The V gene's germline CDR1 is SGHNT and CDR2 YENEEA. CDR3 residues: CASSPDSYEQYF. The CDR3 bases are TGTGCCAGCAGCCCGGACAGCTACGAGCAGTACTTC. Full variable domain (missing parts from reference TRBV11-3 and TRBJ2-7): EAGVVQSPRYKIIEKKQPVAFWCNPISGHNTLYWYLQNLGQGPELLIRYENEEAVDDSQLPKDRFSAERLKGVDSTLKIQPAELGDSAVYLCASSPDSYEQYFGPGTRLTVT.

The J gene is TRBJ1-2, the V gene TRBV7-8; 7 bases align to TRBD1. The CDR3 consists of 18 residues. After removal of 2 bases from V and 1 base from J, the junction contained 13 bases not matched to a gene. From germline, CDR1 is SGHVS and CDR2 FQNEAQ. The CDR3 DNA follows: TGTGCCAGCAGCTTAAGGGCCCCCGGGACAGCAGTTAACTATGGCTACACCTTC. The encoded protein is CASSLRAPGTAVNYGYTF.

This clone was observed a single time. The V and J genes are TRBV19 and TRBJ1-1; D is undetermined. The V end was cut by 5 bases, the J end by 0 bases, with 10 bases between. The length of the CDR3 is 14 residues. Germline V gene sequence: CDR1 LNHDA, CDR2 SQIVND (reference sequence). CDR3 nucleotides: TGTGCCAGTAGTGCACAACAGTTGAACACTGAAGCTTTCTTT. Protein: CASSAQQLNTEAFF.

This CDR3 is CASSLEAGGFDEQFF. The CDR3 bases are TGTGCCAGCAGCTTAGAGGCGGGGGGCTTCGATGAGCAGTTCTTC. The V and J genes are TRBV7-2 and TRBJ2-1, with 8 bases fitting TRBD2. The trim removed 1 base at V and 8 bases at J, leaving 7 bases unmatched. This CDR3 spans 15 amino acids. Per the germline V gene, CDR1 is SGHTA and CDR2 is FQGNSA. The entire variable domain, with the rest obtained from reference TRBV7-2 and TRBJ2-1, is as follows: GAGVSQSPSNKVTEKGKDVELRCDPISGHTALYWYRQSLGQGLEFLIYFQGNSAPDKSGLPSDRFSAERTGGSVSTLTIQRTQQEDSAVYLCASSLEAGGFDEQFFGPGTRLTVL.

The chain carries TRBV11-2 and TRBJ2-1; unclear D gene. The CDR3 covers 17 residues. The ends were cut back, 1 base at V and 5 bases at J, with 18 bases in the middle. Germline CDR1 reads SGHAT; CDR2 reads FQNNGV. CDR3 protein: CASSLVRLGHLDNEQFF. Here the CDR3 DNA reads TGTGCCAGCAGCTTAGTGCGCCTAGGCCATCTCGACAATGAGCAGTTCTTC. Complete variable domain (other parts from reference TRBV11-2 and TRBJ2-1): EAGVAQSPRYKIIEKRQSVAFWCNPISGHATLYWYQQILGQGPKLLIQFQNNGVVDDSQLPKDRFSAERLKGVDSTLKIQPAKLEDSAVYLCASSLVRLGHLDNEQFFGPGTRLTVL.

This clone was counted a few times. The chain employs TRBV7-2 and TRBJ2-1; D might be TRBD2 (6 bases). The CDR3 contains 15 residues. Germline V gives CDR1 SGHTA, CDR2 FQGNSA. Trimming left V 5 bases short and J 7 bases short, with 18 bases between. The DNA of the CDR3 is TGTGCCAGCAGCCCTGCGCCCGGGACTCTGAATGAGCAGTTCTTC. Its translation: CASSPAPGTLNEQFF.

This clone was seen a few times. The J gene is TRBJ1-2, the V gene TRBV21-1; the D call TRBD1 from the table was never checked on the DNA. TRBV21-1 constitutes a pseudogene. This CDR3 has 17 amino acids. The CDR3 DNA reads TGTGCCAGCAGCCTCGAAGGGCTGACAGGGCTAATGGATGGCTACACCTTC. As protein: CASSLEGLTGLMDGYTF.

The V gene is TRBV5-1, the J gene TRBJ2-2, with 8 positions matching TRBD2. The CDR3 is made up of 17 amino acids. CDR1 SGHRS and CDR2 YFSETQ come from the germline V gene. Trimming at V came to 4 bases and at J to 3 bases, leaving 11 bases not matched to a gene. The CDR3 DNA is TGCGCCAGCAGCCCCGGGACTAGTTATATTCACACCGGGGAGCTGTTTTTT. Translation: CASSPGTSYIHTGELFF.

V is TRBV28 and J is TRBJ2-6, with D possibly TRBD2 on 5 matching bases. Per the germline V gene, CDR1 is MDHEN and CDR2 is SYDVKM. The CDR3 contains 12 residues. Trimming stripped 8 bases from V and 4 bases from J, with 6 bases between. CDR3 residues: CASRRGANVLTF. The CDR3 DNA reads TGTGCCAGCCGGAGGGGGGCCAACGTCCTGACTTTC. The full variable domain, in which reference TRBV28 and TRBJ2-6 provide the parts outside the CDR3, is DVKVTQSSRYLVKRTGEKVFLECVQDMDHENMFWYRQDPGLGLRLIYFSYDVKMKEKGDIPEGYSVSREKKERFSLILESASTNQTSMYLCASRRGANVLTFGAGSRLTVL.

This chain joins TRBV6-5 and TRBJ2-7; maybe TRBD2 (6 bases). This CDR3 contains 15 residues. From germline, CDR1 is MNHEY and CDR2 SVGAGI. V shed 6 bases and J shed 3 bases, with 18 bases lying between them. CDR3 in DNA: TGTGCCAGCAGGGCCGGGACTTCCAGGCTCTACGAGCAGTACTTC. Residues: CASRAGTSRLYEQYF.

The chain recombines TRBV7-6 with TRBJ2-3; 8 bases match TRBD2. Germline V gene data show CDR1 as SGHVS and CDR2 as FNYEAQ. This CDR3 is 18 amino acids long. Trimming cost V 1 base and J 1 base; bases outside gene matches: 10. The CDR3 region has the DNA TGTGCCAGCAGCTTAGGATTAGCGGGGCGGGGCGGCACAGATACGCAGTATTTT. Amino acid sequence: CASSLGLAGRGGTDTQYF.

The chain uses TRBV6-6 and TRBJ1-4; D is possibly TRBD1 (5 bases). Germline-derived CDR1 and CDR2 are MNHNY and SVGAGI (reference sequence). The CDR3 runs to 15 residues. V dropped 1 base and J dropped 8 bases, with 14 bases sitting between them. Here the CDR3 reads CASSYWVSGREKLFF. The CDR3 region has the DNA TGTGCCAGCAGTTACTGGGTCTCAGGGCGCGAAAAACTGTTTTTT.